These 32 T cell receptor beta chains were all obtained from the same sample, sequenced in a study of T cells in localized non-small cell lung cancer (dated by TCRdb to the early 2020s). Library method: the immunoSEQ multiplex PCR assay. TCRdb stores this immuneACCESS table with in-frame sequences only. Part of the clones is absent; in the studies checked, under half of the shortfall reflects unresolved V genes, and no reason is known for the rest. The sample data list about 59,000 clones, and approximately 89% of these were observed just once. Approximately 20% of the sample goes to the ten largest clones. The sample here was peripheral blood, taken before any cancer treatment. The source is a man between 40 and 70 years old with stage I lung adenocarcinoma.

The chain joins TRBV5-4 to TRBJ1-1; TRBD1 aligns across 7 bases. This CDR3 is 14 amino acids long. V was clipped by 0 bases and J by 7 bases; unmatched bases: 6. Germline CDR1 and CDR2: SGHNT and YYREEE (reference sequence). CDR3 sequence reads: CASSLVSGGDEAFF. DNA of the CDR3: TGTGCCAGCAGCTTGGTGTCAGGGGGAGATGAAGCTTTCTTT.

The chain recombines TRBV9 with TRBJ2-7; no clear D gene. This CDR3 comprises 14 residues. Germline V lookup: CDR1 SGDLS, CDR2 YYNGEE. V was cut by 0 bases and J by 4 bases, with 11 bases left in between. The CDR3 nucleotides are TGTGCCAGCAGCGTAGGAGTGGTCGGGTACGAGCAGTACTTC. Amino acids: CASSVGVVGYEQYF.

The chain employs TRBV11-2 and TRBJ1-1; D remains unclear. Germline V gene sequence: CDR1 SGHAT, CDR2 FQNNGV. V lost 2 bases, J lost 0 bases, and 4 bases lay in between. This CDR3 contains 13 residues. CDR3 region: CASSLKLNTEAFF. CDR3 DNA: TGTGCCAGCAGCTTAAAGCTGAACACTGAAGCTTTCTTT.

The CDR3 reads CASSLGGVPYEQYF. In DNA form, the CDR3 reads TGTGCCAGCAGCCTGGGGGGTGTACCCTACGAGCAGTACTTC. The V call is TRBV9, the J call TRBJ2-7; a possible D gene is TRBD2 (6 bases). Per the germline V gene, CDR1 is SGDLS and CDR2 is YYNGEE. The CDR3 sequence is 14 residues long. Trimming left V 4 bases short and J 2 bases short, with 13 bases between.

The V and J genes are TRBV19 and TRBJ2-1, with TRBD1 identical over 7 bases. V lost 6 bases, J lost 8 bases, and 16 bases stayed unmatched. Germline CDR1 LNHDA, CDR2 SQIVND (reference sequence). CDR3 length equals 16 residues. CDR3 sequence (DNA): TGTGCCAGTAGACCCATCGGACAGGTAGAAGGTCATGAGCAGTTCTTC. It specifies CASRPIGQVEGHEQFF. The entire variable domain, with the rest obtained from reference TRBV19 and TRBJ2-1, is as follows: DGGITQSPKYLFRKEGQNVTLSCEQNLNHDAMYWYRQDPGQGLRLIYYSQIVNDFQKGDIAEGYSVSREKKESFPLTVTSAQKNPTAFYLCASRPIGQVEGHEQFFGPGTRLTVL.

The chain combines TRBV18 with TRBJ2-1; TRBD2 matches 15 bases. J gave up 6 bases and V 1 base, and 1 base lay outside the gene matches. The CDR3 is made up of 16 amino acids. Germline V lookup: CDR1 KGHSH, CDR2 LQKENI. CDR3 DNA: TGTGCCAGCTCACCACGGACTAGCGGGAGGGTCAATGAGCAGTTCTTC. Protein sequence: CASSPRTSGRVNEQFF.

This chain connects TRBV9 to TRBJ2-1, with 9 positions matching TRBD2. V was pared by 2 bases and J by 7 bases, with 10 bases of the junction left unmatched. The CDR3 runs to 16 residues. CDR1 and CDR2 (germline): SGDLS, YYNGEE. CDR3 DNA: TGTGCCAGCAGCGTTGGAGGCGGGAGGGCATTAAATGAGCAGTTCTTC. Translated: CASSVGGGRALNEQFF. Using reference TRBV9 and TRBJ2-1 for the parts outside the CDR3, the full variable domain is DSGVTQTPKHLITATGQRVTLRCSPRSGDLSVYWYQQSLDQGLQFLIQYYNGEERAKGNILERFSAQQFPDLHSELNLSSLELGDSALYFCASSVGGGRALNEQFFGPGTRLTVL.

J is TRBJ2-1 and V is TRBV4-1, with no clear D. Germline CDR1 is MGHRA and CDR2 is YSYEKL. The CDR3 contains 12 residues. V was clipped by 2 bases and J by 7 bases, with 6 bases between them. The CDR3 DNA is TGCGCCAGCAGCCAAACTATGAATGAGCAGTTCTTC. It yields the protein CASSQTMNEQFF.

The chain recombines TRBV1 with TRBJ2-2; TRBD1 was called by the table and not checked on the DNA. TRBV1 is given as a pseudogene. The CDR3 extends over 16 amino acids. CDR3 amino acids: CTSSQVDREVTGELFF. The CDR3 bases are TGCACCAGCAGCCAAGTGGACAGGGAAGTTACCGGGGAGCTGTTTTTT.

The sample holds one count of this clone. The rearrangement uses TRBV7-2 and TRBJ1-4; no definite D call. Germline values: CDR1 SGHTA, CDR2 FQGNSA. With 2 bases removed from V and 6 bases from J, the gap between germline ends came to 1 base. The CDR3 totals 11 residues. The CDR3 bases are TGTGCCAGCAGCTTACATGAAAAACTGTTTTTT. It translates to CASSLHEKLFF. The full variable domain, rest sourced from reference TRBV7-2 and TRBJ1-4, is GAGVSQSPSNKVTEKGKDVELRCDPISGHTALYWYRQSLGQGLEFLIYFQGNSAPDKSGLPSDRFSAERTGGSVSTLTIQRTQQEDSAVYLCASSLHEKLFFGSGTQLSVL.

The rearrangement uses TRBV6-5 and TRBJ1-2; no clear D. The V gene lost 0 bases and the J gene lost 2 bases, with 4 bases spanning the gap. There are 13 residues in the CDR3. Germline lookup yields CDR1 MNHEY and CDR2 SVGAGI. CDR3 residues: CASSYSDNYGYTF. The CDR3 bases are TGTGCCAGCAGTTACTCGGACAACTATGGCTACACCTTC.

The chain carries TRBV19 and TRBJ2-6, with TRBD1 matching over 7 bases. This CDR3 has 15 amino acids. Per germline, CDR1 LNHDA and CDR2 SQIVND (reference sequence). The V and J ends lost 4 bases and 0 bases, in that order; junction bases with no gene match: 0. The CDR3 spells CASSRDSSGANVLTF. The CDR3 nucleotides are TGTGCCAGTAGTAGGGACAGCTCTGGGGCCAACGTCCTGACTTTC. Together with reference TRBV19 and TRBJ2-6, the CDR3 gives the full variable domain: DGGITQSPKYLFRKEGQNVTLSCEQNLNHDAMYWYRQDPGQGLRLIYYSQIVNDFQKGDIAEGYSVSREKKESFPLTVTSAQKNPTAFYLCASSRDSSGANVLTFGAGSRLTVL.

The rearrangement uses TRBV27 and TRBJ1-1, with D maybe TRBD1 (6 bases). This CDR3 is 14 amino acids long. Germline V gene data show CDR1 as MNHEY and CDR2 as SMNVEV (reference sequence). Trimming removed 6 bases from V and 4 bases from J, with 15 bases in between. The CDR3 sequence: CASRPTGYGTEAFF. The DNA for the CDR3 is TGTGCCAGCAGACCCACAGGGTATGGCACTGAAGCTTTCTTT.

The chain joins TRBV2 to TRBJ2-2, with 7 nucleotides matching TRBD2. V lost 7 bases and J lost 1; bases outside the gene matches: 3. This CDR3 is 14 amino acids long. Germline-derived CDR1 and CDR2 are SNHLY and FYNNEI. CDR3 protein: CASKGGKNTGELFF. The CDR3 DNA is TGTGCCAGCAAGGGAGGGAAGAACACCGGGGAGCTGTTTTTT. The full variable domain, rest sourced from reference TRBV2 and TRBJ2-2, is EPEVTQTPSHQVTQMGQEVILRCVPISNHLYFYWYRQILGQKVEFLVSFYNNEISEKSEIFDDQFSVERPDGSNFTLKIRSTKLEDSAMYFCASKGGKNTGELFFGEGSRLTVL.

The genes are TRBV27 and TRBJ2-7, with TRBD1 as a possible D gene (5 bases). The CDR3 spans 14 residues. V shed 5 bases and J shed 2 bases, with 13 bases lying between them. Germline V gene data show CDR1 as MNHEY and CDR2 as SMNVEV (reference sequence). CDR3 bases: TGTGCCAGCAGTCTTGGGGCCTTAACCTACGAGCAGTACTTC. Translated: CASSLGALTYEQYF.

A single count supports this clone. This chain links TRBV4-1 with TRBJ1-1; D perhaps matches TRBD1 (6 bases). Germline V CDR1 and CDR2: MGHRA, YSYEKL. The CDR3 extends over 12 amino acids. V was trimmed by 5 bases and J by 7 bases, leaving 11 bases between them. This CDR3 is CASSSPTGEAFF. As DNA, the CDR3 is TGCGCCAGCAGCTCGCCGACAGGTGAAGCTTTCTTT.

CDR3 nucleotide sequence: TGTGCCAGCAGGCATCGCCCTGCCCTTAGGAGGGCGGAAAAGACCCAGTACTTC. Translation: CASRHRPALRRAEKTQYF. The chain employs TRBV27 and TRBJ2-5, with a possible D match to TRBD2 (6 bases). The CDR3 runs to 18 residues. Germline assignment: CDR1 MNHEY and CDR2 SMNVEV (reference sequence). Trimming pared 6 bases from V and 6 bases from J, leaving 29 bases between.

The J gene is TRBJ1-1, the V gene TRBV19; 8 bases line up with TRBD1. The V gene end was trimmed by 0 bases and the J gene end by 3 bases; junction bases not matched to a gene: 3. Germline values: CDR1 LNHDA, CDR2 SQIVND (reference sequence). This CDR3 is built from 15 residues. The CDR3 sequence is CASSIEAGGYTEAFF. CDR3 in DNA: TGTGCCAGTAGTATAGAGGCAGGGGGCTACACTGAAGCTTTCTTT.

The V and J genes are TRBV19 and TRBJ1-4; 10 positions match TRBD1. The V and J ends lost 4 bases and 8 bases, in that order; junction bases with no gene match: 4. This CDR3 is built from 14 residues. Germline loops: CDR1 LNHDA, CDR2 SQIVND (reference sequence). The CDR3 reads CASSTTGGVEKLFF. CDR3 nucleotides: TGTGCCAGTAGTACGACAGGGGGCGTGGAAAAACTGTTTTTT.

This rearrangement joins TRBV6-5 to TRBJ1-5; possibly TRBD1 for D (5 bases). The CDR3 has 15 residues. V was clipped by 0 bases and J by 7 bases, with 13 bases between them. Germline lookup yields CDR1 MNHEY and CDR2 SVGAGI. This chain's CDR3 is CASSYSARVLQPQHF. CDR3 coding DNA: TGTGCCAGCAGTTACTCGGCCAGGGTTTTGCAGCCCCAGCATTTT.

The genes are TRBV9 and TRBJ2-7, with D unclear. The ends were cut back, 0 bases at V and 3 bases at J, with 10 bases in the middle. In germline, CDR1 is SGDLS, CDR2 YYNGEE. This CDR3 spans 14 amino acids. This CDR3 is CASSVACIYYEQYF. Here the CDR3 DNA reads TGTGCCAGCAGCGTAGCTTGCATATACTACGAGCAGTACTTC.

V is TRBV5-1 and J is TRBJ2-1; D is perhaps TRBD2 (6 bases). Germline loops: CDR1 SGHRS, CDR2 YFSETQ. V lost 0 bases to trimming and J lost 10 bases, with 17 bases between them. The CDR3 loop spans 15 amino acids. The CDR3 DNA is TGCGCCAGCAGCTTGGTTAGCGGTCCTAAGCGAGAGCAGTTCTTC. Translating gives CASSLVSGPKREQFF. Complete variable domain (other parts from reference TRBV5-1 and TRBJ2-1): KAGVTQTPRYLIKTRGQQVTLSCSPISGHRSVSWYQQTPGQGLQFLFEYFSETQRNKGNFPGRFSGRQFSNSRSEMNVSTLELGDSALYLCASSLVSGPKREQFFGPGTRLTVL.

The chain employs TRBV6-5 and TRBJ2-4; no definite D call. The CDR3 consists of 12 residues. Germline CDR1 and CDR2: MNHEY and SVGAGI. Trimming removed 5 bases at V and 8 bases at J, with 10 bases between. This CDR3 reads CASSGDLDIQYF. CDR3 in DNA: TGTGCCAGCAGTGGTGATTTGGACATTCAGTACTTC.

This chain links TRBV4-1 with TRBJ2-7, with 8 positions matching TRBD1. The germline gives CDR1 MGHRA, CDR2 YSYEKL. V lost 6 bases and J lost 2; bases outside the gene matches: 9. This CDR3 comprises 15 residues. CDR3 residues: CASSRGQGSAYEQYF. CDR3 nucleotides: TGCGCCAGCAGTCGCGGACAGGGCAGTGCCTACGAGCAGTACTTC.

The chain combines TRBV9 with TRBJ2-7; D might be TRBD1 (6 bases). Per the germline V gene, CDR1 is SGDLS and CDR2 is YYNGEE. Trimming stripped 3 bases from V and 1 base from J, with 17 bases between. This CDR3 has 16 amino acids. The CDR3 sequence: CASSEGRDTNSYEQYF. The CDR3 nucleotides read TGTGCCAGCAGCGAGGGCCGGGACACGAATTCCTACGAGCAGTACTTC.

V gene TRBV6-5 combines with J gene TRBJ2-3, with TRBD2 as a possible D gene (6 bases). This CDR3 has 15 residues. From germline, CDR1 is MNHEY and CDR2 SVGAGI. V lost 6 bases, J lost 0 bases, and 13 bases lay in between. The CDR3 region has the DNA TGTGCCAGCAGACCTCTAGCGTCTAGCACAGATACGCAGTATTTT. Amino acids: CASRPLASSTDTQYF.

The gene calls are TRBV21-1 and TRBJ1-1; the D call TRBD1 from the table was never checked on the DNA. TRBV21-1 is shown as a pseudogene. This CDR3 comprises 14 residues. This CDR3 is CASSPAGGGTEAFF. CDR3 DNA: TGTGCCAGCTCCCCGGCAGGGGGCGGGACTGAAGCTTTCTTT.

This chain links TRBV19 with TRBJ1-1, with D perhaps TRBD1 (6 bases). Per germline, CDR1 LNHDA and CDR2 SQIVND (reference sequence). The CDR3 sequence is 12 residues long. V shed 8 bases and J shed 1 base, with 8 bases lying between them. In nucleotides, the CDR3 is TGTGCCAGTTCGGACAGGAACACTGAAGCTTTCTTT. Amino acid sequence: CASSDRNTEAFF.

This clone was counted once. The V gene is TRBV6-6, the J gene TRBJ1-1; 9 bases match TRBD1. This CDR3 region has 14 residues. J was trimmed by 5 bases and V by 5 bases; bases with no gene match: 6. Per germline, CDR1 MNHNY and CDR2 SVGAGI (reference sequence). In DNA, the CDR3 is TGTGCCAGCAGTCGGACAGGGGCGGGGACTGAAGCTTTCTTT. Encoded protein: CASSRTGAGTEAFF.

The rearrangement links TRBV5-4 to TRBJ2-2; 9 nucleotides align to TRBD1. V lost 5 bases and J lost 2; bases outside the gene matches: 7. Germline V gene sequence: CDR1 SGHNT, CDR2 YYREEE (reference sequence). CDR3 size: 16 residues. This CDR3 reads CASRQMGQGNTGELFF. For the CDR3, the DNA is TGTGCCAGCAGACAGATGGGACAGGGTAACACCGGGGAGCTGTTTTTT.

This chain links TRBV9 with TRBJ1-2; D unresolved. Germline CDR1 and CDR2: SGDLS and YYNGEE. The CDR3 contains 13 residues. Trimming shortened V by 2 bases and J by 4 bases, and 9 bases separated the two germline ends. CDR3 residues: CASSVEHFYGYTF. DNA of the CDR3: TGTGCCAGCAGCGTGGAACACTTCTATGGCTACACCTTC.

V gene TRBV5-1 combines with J gene TRBJ2-2, with 9 bases that match TRBD1. Looked up from germline, CDR1 is SGHRS and CDR2 is YFSETQ. V was clipped by 3 bases and J by 6 bases; unmatched bases: 12. CDR3 length equals 17 residues. DNA of the CDR3: TGCGCCAGCAGCTGGAGGGACAGGGTAGGGGCCCCCGGGGAGCTGTTTTTT. This translates into CASSWRDRVGAPGELFF.